This T cell receptor (beta chain) is drawn from a study of blood T cell repertoires in COVID-19. Study at large: COVID-19 samples, acute and convalescent, were from the United States, Italy and Spain. The cDNA or gDNA used as material had been derived from T cells, B-cell-depleted T cells, or PBMCs.

Some clones are missing from TCRdb's copy, which holds only in-frame ones; the method was immunoSEQ multiplex PCR. Counted here are 200,000 to 300,000 clones, approximately 91% occurring once; the ten biggest clones make up around 0.83%. The CDR3 totals 8 residues. The clonotype was recovered from a man aged 25 to 40 with COVID-19, enrolled during active disease. Material: peripheral blood. This sequence joins TRBV12-3 or TRBV12-4 and TRBJ2-7, with D tentatively TRBD1 (6 bases). The CDR3 nucleotides read TGTCTCGATCTACAGGGTCGAGTC. Protein sequence: CLDLQGRV.